The 21 T cell receptor beta chains presented below share a single source sample, sequenced in a study of CD8+ T cells in alopecia areata. Investigators isolated RNA and reverse transcribed it into cDNA to act as the sequencing template. The protocol was immunoSEQ multiplex PCR, while the TCRdb copy is restricted to in-frame clones and leaves out a portion. The table records under 65,000 clones, about 40% of them present only once. The specimen was NKG2D-low CD8+ T cells sorted from blood. The receptor set was obtained from a human donor with alopecia areata.

There are a few counts of this clone. The chain links TRBV7-9 to TRBJ2-5; possibly TRBD1 or TRBD2 for D (6 bases each). CDR3 length: 15 amino acids. In germline, CDR1 is SEHNR, CDR2 FQNEAQ (reference sequence). Trimming shortened V by 0 bases and J by 5 bases, and 13 bases separated the two germline ends. The DNA of the CDR3 is TGTGCCAGCAGCTTAGCGCTCGGGGGCGTCGAGACCCAGTACTTC. It specifies CASSLALGGVETQYF. Full variable domain (rest looked up from reference TRBV7-9 and TRBJ2-5): DTGVSQNPRHKITKRGQNVTFRCDPISEHNRLYWYRQTLGQGPEFLTYFQNEAQLEKSRLLSDRFSAERPKGSFSTLEIQRTEQGDSAMYLCASSLALGGVETQYFGPGTRLLVL.

This sequence joins TRBV5-6 and TRBJ2-7; 7 bases align to TRBD2. CDR1 and CDR2 from the germline V gene are SGHDT and YYEEEE. This CDR3 has 12 amino acids. J gave up 5 bases and V 4 bases, and 3 bases lay outside the gene matches. CDR3 sequence: CASSPGTNEQYF. The CDR3 DNA sequence: TGTGCCAGCAGCCCCGGGACTAACGAGCAGTACTTC.

The chain is built from TRBV5-1 and TRBJ2-7; TRBD1 matches 9 bases. Germline V gene lookup returns CDR1 SGHRS and CDR2 YFSETQ. V shed 2 bases, J shed 3 bases, and the junction held 3 bases outside the gene matches. This CDR3 is built from 14 residues. The DNA for the CDR3 is TGCGCCAGCAGCTTTACAGGGGGCGTCTACGAGCAGTACTTC. Its protein product is CASSFTGGVYEQYF.

J is TRBJ2-5 and V is TRBV7-2, with no clear D. This CDR3 has 15 residues. V lost 1 base to trimming and J lost 5 bases, with 14 bases between them. Germline CDR1 and CDR2: SGHTA and FQGNSA. The CDR3 here is CASSLENWAGETQYF. CDR3 bases: TGTGCCAGCAGCTTAGAGAATTGGGCCGGGGAGACCCAGTACTTC. The full variable domain, rest sourced from reference TRBV7-2 and TRBJ2-5, is GAGVSQSPSNKVTEKGKDVELRCDPISGHTALYWYRQSLGQGLEFLIYFQGNSAPDKSGLPSDRFSAERTGGSVSTLTIQRTQQEDSAVYLCASSLENWAGETQYFGPGTRLLVL.

The chain is built from TRBV5-6 and TRBJ2-3; 8 positions match TRBD1. Looked up from germline, CDR1 is SGHDT and CDR2 is YYEEEE. CDR3 size: 15 residues. Unmatched junction bases numbered 6, after V lost 0 bases and J lost 6 bases. Written as DNA, the CDR3 is TGTGCCAGCAGCTTGGCTCAGGGGGCGGCCGATACGCAGTATTTT. Amino acid sequence: CASSLAQGAADTQYF.

This clone was seen more than once but under ten times. V is TRBV7-9 and J is TRBJ2-2; D possibly corresponds to TRBD2 (6 bases). Trimming took off 5 bases at V and 3 bases at J, with 10 bases between the two ends. The CDR3 contains 14 residues. Germline CDR1 reads SEHNR; CDR2 reads FQNEAQ (reference sequence). The CDR3 protein is CASSPGGDTGELFF. Here the CDR3 DNA reads TGTGCCAGCAGCCCCGGCGGGGACACCGGGGAGCTGTTTTTT.

This clone came up a few times. This chain connects TRBV28 to TRBJ1-2, with D maybe TRBD1 (5 bases). Germline V lookup: CDR1 MDHEN, CDR2 SYDVKM. The CDR3 covers 12 residues. V dropped 6 bases and J dropped 13 bases, with 18 bases sitting between them. The DNA for the CDR3 is TGTGCCAGCAGCCCCTCGGGGCAGTACGGCACCTTC. Residues: CASSPSGQYGTF.

This clone has just a few counts. This sequence joins TRBV29-1 and TRBJ1-2; D is undetermined. Germline V CDR1 and CDR2: SQVTM, ANQGSEA. The CDR3 is 14 residues long. V dropped 3 bases and J dropped 1 base, with 12 bases sitting between them. CDR3 loop: CSVDQNLHNYGYTF. The CDR3 DNA sequence: TGCAGCGTTGACCAGAACCTGCATAACTATGGCTACACCTTC.

This clone has just a few counts. The rearrangement joins TRBV29-1 to TRBJ2-6; D gene uncertain. Trimming stripped 4 bases from V and 2 bases from J, with 9 bases between. Germline V CDR1 and CDR2: SQVTM, ANQGSEA. This CDR3 has 14 residues. CDR3 sequence: CSVVDWTGANVLTF. CDR3 in DNA: TGCAGCGTTGTAGATTGGACTGGGGCCAACGTCCTGACTTTC.

The chain joins TRBV5-1 to TRBJ1-1; TRBD1 aligns across 7 bases. V was clipped by 7 bases and J by 10 bases; unmatched bases: 19. The germline V gene encodes CDR1 SGHRS and CDR2 YFSETQ. The CDR3 is made up of 15 amino acids. The CDR3 here is CASQPGDSRRIVAFF. CDR3 coding DNA: TGCGCCAGCCAGCCTGGGGACAGCCGTCGGATTGTAGCTTTCTTT. Drawing the rest from reference TRBV5-1 and TRBJ1-1, the complete variable domain is KAGVTQTPRYLIKTRGQQVTLSCSPISGHRSVSWYQQTPGQGLQFLFEYFSETQRNKGNFPGRFSGRQFSNSRSEMNVSTLELGDSALYLCASQPGDSRRIVAFFGQGTRLTVV.

The chain has TRBV30 and TRBJ2-6, with a tentative D call TRBD2 (5 bases). The CDR3 has 16 amino acids. Germline values: CDR1 GTSNPN, CDR2 SVGIG (reference sequence). The V and J ends lost 3 bases and 4 bases respectively, with 16 bases between them. CDR3 coding DNA: TGTGCCTGGAGAGGTGGAGGTACCTGGGGGGCCAACGTCCTGACTTTC. Translated, it gives CAWRGGGTWGANVLTF.

This clone came up a few times. The genes are TRBV29-1 and TRBJ2-5; TRBD2 aligns across 14 bases. V trimming: 7 bases; J trimming: 3 bases; junction bases outside the gene matches: 4. The CDR3 runs 14 residues. Germline assignment: CDR1 SQVTM and CDR2 ANQGSEA. The CDR3 region is CSAGLAGGKETQYF. The CDR3 nucleotides are TGCAGCGCTGGACTAGCGGGGGGCAAAGAGACCCAGTACTTC.

J is TRBJ2-7 and V is TRBV29-1; no reliable D call. In germline, CDR1 is SQVTM, CDR2 ANQGSEA. CDR3 length equals 12 residues. Trimming shortened V by 4 bases and J by 1 base, and 8 bases separated the two germline ends. The CDR3 is CSVAGLSYEQYF. The CDR3 DNA sequence: TGCAGCGTTGCGGGTCTATCCTACGAGCAGTACTTC.

The CDR3 sequence: CASSQDQTKYSYNEQFF. CDR3 nucleotide sequence: TGCGCCAGCAGCCAAGATCAAACCAAGTATTCCTACAATGAGCAGTTCTTC. This chain joins TRBV4-3 and TRBJ2-1; D ambiguous. With 0 bases removed from V and 1 base from J, the gap between germline ends came to 13 bases. This CDR3 region has 17 residues. Germline V gene lookup returns CDR1 LGHNA and CDR2 YSLEER.

The CDR3 region is CASSLSPGGAEQYF. The DNA for the CDR3 is TGTGCCAGCAGTTTATCTCCAGGGGGCGCCGAGCAGTACTTC. This chain connects TRBV27 to TRBJ2-7, with TRBD1 identical over 8 bases. V shed 0 bases, J shed 6 bases, and the junction held 4 bases outside the gene matches. The length of the CDR3 is 14 residues. Germline V gene data show CDR1 as MNHEY and CDR2 as SMNVEV (reference sequence).

This clone was seen only a few times. The gene calls are TRBV7-3 and TRBJ2-2; no definite D call. With 3 bases removed from V and 4 bases from J, the gap between germline ends came to 15 bases. CDR3 length: 16 amino acids. Germline CDR1 SGHTA, CDR2 FQGTGA. CDR3 DNA sequence: TGTGCCAGCAGCTTCAGTCGGAACCTCGGCACCGGGGAGCTGTTTTTT. This sequence encodes CASSFSRNLGTGELFF.

This clone appeared a few times. V and J are TRBV7-8 and TRBJ2-7; D call uncertain. From germline, CDR1 is SGHVS and CDR2 FQNEAQ. The CDR3 is 15 amino acids. Trimming stripped 1 base from V and 5 bases from J, with 15 bases between. The chain's CDR3 is CASSLGPRALDEQYF. CDR3 nucleotide sequence: TGTGCCAGCAGCTTAGGTCCCCGGGCGCTAGACGAGCAGTACTTC.

The chain joins TRBV6-4 to TRBJ2-2; D unclear. From germline, CDR1 is MRHNA and CDR2 SNTAGT. The ends were cut back, 2 bases at V and 6 bases at J, with 7 bases in the middle. This CDR3 spans 13 amino acids. The CDR3 bases are TGTGCCAGCAGTGACCAAGCCCCCGGGGAGCTGTTTTTT. Its translation is CASSDQAPGELFF.

The chain combines TRBV7-3 with TRBJ2-1, with 8 bases lining up with TRBD2. V lost 1 base to trimming and J lost 2 bases; unmatched junction nucleotides: 1. CDR1 SGHTA and CDR2 FQGTGA come from the germline V gene. CDR3 length equals 15 residues. The CDR3 nucleotides are TGTGCCAGCAGCTTAATAGCGGGAACCTACAATGAGCAGTTCTTC. It translates to CASSLIAGTYNEQFF.

The chain carries TRBV2 and TRBJ2-7; D gene uncertain. The germline V and J ends were trimmed by 4 bases and 2 bases, with 12 bases remaining between them. In germline, CDR1 is SNHLY, CDR2 FYNNEI. The CDR3 has 14 amino acids. CDR3 region: CASSASAYPYEQYF. DNA for the CDR3: TGTGCCAGCAGTGCCTCGGCCTACCCCTACGAGCAGTACTTC. Supplemented by reference TRBV2 and TRBJ2-7, the full variable domain reads EPEVTQTPSHQVTQMGQEVILRCVPISNHLYFYWYRQILGQKVEFLVSFYNNEISEKSEIFDDQFSVERPDGSNFTLKIRSTKLEDSAMYFCASSASAYPYEQYFGPGTRLTVT.

The chain links TRBV11-2 to TRBJ2-7; 7 positions agree with TRBD1. V was clipped by 5 bases and J by 2 bases; unmatched bases: 3. CDR1 is SGHAT, CDR2 FQNNGV, per germline. The CDR3 extends over 13 amino acids. In nucleotides, the CDR3 is TGTGCCAGCAGCCCCGGGACAGCCTACGAGCAGTACTTC. It yields the protein CASSPGTAYEQYF.